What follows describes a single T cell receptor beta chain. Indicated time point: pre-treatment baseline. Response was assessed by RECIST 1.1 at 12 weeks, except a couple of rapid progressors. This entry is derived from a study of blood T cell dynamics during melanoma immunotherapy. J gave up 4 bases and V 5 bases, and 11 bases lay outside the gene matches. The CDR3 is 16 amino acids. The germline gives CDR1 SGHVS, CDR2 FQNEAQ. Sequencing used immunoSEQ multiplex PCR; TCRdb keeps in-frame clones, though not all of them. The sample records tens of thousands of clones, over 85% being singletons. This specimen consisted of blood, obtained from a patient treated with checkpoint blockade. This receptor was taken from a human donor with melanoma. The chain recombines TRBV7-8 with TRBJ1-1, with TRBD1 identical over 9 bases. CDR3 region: CASSPSPTGGGTEAFF. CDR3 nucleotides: TGTGCCAGCAGCCCATCACCGACAGGGGGGGGCACTGAAGCTTTCTTT. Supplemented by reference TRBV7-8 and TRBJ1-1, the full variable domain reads GAGVSQSPRYKVAKRGQDVALRCDPISGHVSLFWYQQALGQGPEFLTYFQNEAQLDKSGLPSDRFFAERPEGSVSTLKIQRTQQEDSAVYLCASSPSPTGGGTEAFFGQGTRLTVV.